These T cell receptor beta chains were read from a single sample in a study of T cell responses to AZD1222 COVID-19 vaccine. TCRdb keeps only in-frame clones here, not all; method: immunoSEQ multiplex PCR. The table lists 200,000 or so clones, roughly 92% of them singletons. The material sequenced was peripheral blood, taken 28 days after the second AZD1222 dose. The receptors stem from an adult who received the AZD1222 COVID-19 vaccine. The CDR3 runs from the conserved cysteine through the conserved F or W.

CDR3,J,V
CASGRQVVGYTF,TRBJ1-2,TRBV6-2/TRBV6-3
CASSQDGELTYGYTF,TRBJ1-2,TRBV4-3
CASSARGLSYNEQFF,TRBJ2-1,TRBV11-3
CASRKVSVPLNTEAFF,TRBJ1-1,TRBV19
CACRTSSSGEQFF,TRBJ2-1,TRBV6-5
CASSLGQYNSPLHF,TRBJ1-6,TRBV5-4
CASSYGQGNTEAFF,TRBJ1-1,TRBV6-5
CASRTTSRDGYTF,TRBJ1-2,TRBV12-3/TRBV12-4
CASSPTRGIAGGNTGELFF,TRBJ2-2,TRBV18
CASSTQGAQHF,TRBJ1-5,TRBV19
CAISERGENEQYF,TRBJ2-7,TRBV10-3
CASTPGEIQPQHF,TRBJ1-5,TRBV2
CASSSGAPGTDTQYF,TRBJ2-3,TRBV19
CASSEPSLGVSGKAFF,TRBJ1-1,TRBV6-1
CASSAGTTNSPQGYTF,TRBJ1-2,TRBV2
CASSLGQGDEKLFF,TRBJ1-4,TRBV5-1
CASSPQGSGGYTF,TRBJ1-2,TRBV5-1
CASSEAWGRNTEAFF,TRBJ1-1,TRBV6-1
CASSEGGPNEQFF,TRBJ2-1,TRBV9
CASSQEAGEVTEAFF,TRBJ1-1,TRBV4-2
CASSRQGTDTQYF,TRBJ2-3,TRBV10-2
CASSLVGVGNSPLHF,TRBJ1-6,TRBV27
CASSHGGNTEAFF,TRBJ1-1,TRBV3-1/TRBV3-2
CASSATGNSPLHF,TRBJ1-6,TRBV7-3
CASSQDQVLNYGYTF,TRBJ1-2,TRBV4-1
CASSHGTSGSRTDTQYF,TRBJ2-3,TRBV4-1
CASSPPDDPGRQFF,TRBJ2-1,TRBV18
CASSTGTGFTEAFF,TRBJ1-1,TRBV27
CASTLGTPGGDTQYF,TRBJ2-3,TRBV7-9
CAISTHDRGETEAFF,TRBJ1-1,TRBV10-3
CASRYQTGGIGNQPQHF,TRBJ1-5,TRBV28
CAIRERQGAGTGELFF,TRBJ2-2,TRBV10-3
CASSRTHDFLETQYF,TRBJ2-5,TRBV6-5
CASTESQGIGYF,TRBJ2-7,TRBV5-8
CATRHERALETQYF,TRBJ2-5,TRBV10-3
CASSQGGLTSSGNTIYF,TRBJ1-3,TRBV3-1/TRBV3-2
CASSLESGVLLYGYTF,TRBJ1-2,TRBV5-6
CASSQDEGMNTQYF,TRBJ2-3,TRBV14
CASSLTGGYGYTF,TRBJ1-2,TRBV27
CASSLNGQGIQPQHF,TRBJ1-5,TRBV5-1
CSASVARGNYGYTF,TRBJ1-2,TRBV20-1
CASSQGQGTSYEQYF,TRBJ2-7,TRBV9